Below, 15 T cell receptor beta chains from the same sample are listed, as sequenced in a study of blood T cell repertoires in COVID-19. Generated by immunoSEQ multiplex PCR, the TCRdb table keeps only in-frame clones and is missing some. The sample has approximately 76,000 clones; 91% are singletons. Material: peripheral blood. Receptors were obtained from a human donor in a cohort sampled during active COVID-19.

This chain uses TRBV20-1 with TRBJ2-3; the D gene is possibly TRBD2 (6 bases). The CDR3 has 12 residues. Germline-derived CDR1 and CDR2 are DFQATT and SNEGSKA (reference sequence). Trimming left V 3 bases short and J 3 bases short, with 7 bases between. The CDR3 loop reads CSASAGTDTQYF. For the CDR3, the DNA is TGCAGTGCTAGTGCGGGGACAGATACGCAGTATTTT.

The genes are TRBV7-6 and TRBJ1-5; a weak D match, TRBD1 (6 bases). Germline CDR1 and CDR2: SGHVS and FNYEAQ. The CDR3 is 15 residues long. Trimming removed 2 bases at V and 4 bases at J, with 12 bases between. In nucleotides, the CDR3 is TGTGCCAGCAGCTTATTTCAGGGGCCGAATCAGCCCCAGCATTTT. Translated: CASSLFQGPNQPQHF.

The J gene is TRBJ2-7, the V gene TRBV30; 15 bases match TRBD2. The CDR3 is 16 amino acids. Trimming took 1 base from V and 5 from J; bases not matched to a gene: 6. The V gene's germline CDR1 is GTSNPN and CDR2 SVGIG (reference sequence). The CDR3 DNA reads TGTGCCTGGAGTGCGCCGGGACTAGCGGGGGGCCACGAGCAGTACTTC. Encoded protein: CAWSAPGLAGGHEQYF.

This chain uses TRBV10-1 with TRBJ2-7; D remains ambiguous. CDR1 and CDR2 (germline): WNHNN, SYGVQD (reference sequence). V shed 0 bases and J shed 1 base, with 7 bases lying between them. The CDR3 covers 14 residues. CDR3 residues: CASSESPGSYEQYF. CDR3 DNA sequence: TGCGCCAGCAGTGAGTCGCCAGGTTCCTACGAGCAGTACTTC.

V gene TRBV9 combines with J gene TRBJ2-6, with 9 bases lining up with TRBD1. The CDR3 has 18 amino acids. V dropped 5 bases and J dropped 0; count of bases not matched to a gene: 9. Germline V lookup: CDR1 SGDLS, CDR2 YYNGEE. DNA for the CDR3: TGTGCCAGCAGTGGTACAGGGGGCTCTAGCTCTGGGGCCAACGTCCTGACTTTC. Protein product: CASSGTGGSSSGANVLTF.

This sequence joins TRBV5-5 and TRBJ2-7, with 7 nucleotides matching TRBD1. Germline V gene data show CDR1 as SGHKS and CDR2 as YYEKEE (reference sequence). The CDR3 loop spans 15 amino acids. V shed 2 bases, J shed 0 bases, and the junction held 5 bases outside the gene matches. In DNA, the CDR3 is TGTGCCAGCAGCTTTACGGCAGGGGGCTCCTACGAGCAGTACTTC. It specifies CASSFTAGGSYEQYF.

The chain combines TRBV19 with TRBJ1-1, with a weak D call TRBD1 (6 bases). Trimming cost V 4 bases and J 1 base, with 10 bases left between them. The CDR3 extends over 14 amino acids. The germline V gene has CDR1 LNHDA and CDR2 SQIVND (reference sequence). The CDR3 loop reads CASSTRTANTEAFF. CDR3 coding DNA: TGTGCCAGTAGTACCCGGACAGCGAACACTGAAGCTTTCTTT.

The V call is TRBV9, the J call TRBJ2-7, with a possible D match to TRBD1 (6 bases). Between the trimmed V and J ends, which lost 4 bases and 0 bases, there was a span of 11 bases. This CDR3 region has 14 residues. From germline, CDR1 is SGDLS and CDR2 YYNGEE. CDR3 amino acids: CASSPRTDSYEQYF. For the CDR3, the DNA is TGTGCCAGCAGCCCGAGGACAGACTCCTACGAGCAGTACTTC.

The chain carries TRBV6-5 and TRBJ2-7; TRBD1 agrees at 7 bases. The CDR3 consists of 14 residues. V shed 5 bases and J 2 bases; nucleotides not matched to a gene: 6. Germline CDR1 MNHEY, CDR2 SVGAGI. The CDR3 loop is CASSRGQATYEQYF. The CDR3 nucleotides read TGTGCCAGCAGTAGAGGACAGGCGACCTACGAGCAGTACTTC.

The chain uses TRBV2 and TRBJ1-2, with 8 nucleotides matching TRBD1. The CDR3 is made up of 15 amino acids. Germline V gives CDR1 SNHLY, CDR2 FYNNEI. Germline trimming cut 7 bases from V and 8 bases from J; bases unmatched to any gene: 15. The CDR3 region has the DNA TGTGCCAGCACTACAGGGGCAGGGGGCCGAGGCGGCTACACCTTC. Residues: CASTTGAGGRGGYTF.

The chain joins TRBV5-6 to TRBJ2-7; tentatively, D is TRBD2 (7 bases). Trimming cost V 3 bases and J 7 bases, with 11 bases left between them. Germline V CDR1 and CDR2: SGHDT, YYEEEE. This CDR3 contains 12 residues. The chain's CDR3 is CASSSGRGEQYF. CDR3 nucleotides: TGTGCCAGCAGCTCGGGGAGGGGGGAGCAGTACTTC.

This clone showed up just once. V usage is TRBV28 and J usage is TRBJ2-7; 7 bases are a match to TRBD1. CDR3 size: 13 residues. CDR1 is MDHEN and CDR2 is SYDVKM in the germline V gene. V shed 5 bases and J 4 bases; nucleotides not matched to a gene: 5. CDR3 coding DNA: TGTGCCAGCAGTACCCTACAGGGGTACGAGCAGTACTTC. Amino acids: CASSTLQGYEQYF. The entire variable domain, with the rest obtained from reference TRBV28 and TRBJ2-7, is as follows: DVKVTQSSRYLVKRTGEKVFLECVQDMDHENMFWYRQDPGLGLRLIYFSYDVKMKEKGDIPEGYSVSREKKERFSLILESASTNQTSMYLCASSTLQGYEQYFGPGTRLTVT.

The rearrangement links TRBV29-1 to TRBJ1-2, with TRBD1 identical over 9 bases. This CDR3 contains 12 residues. Germline CDR1 reads SQVTM; CDR2 reads ANQGSEA. V was clipped by 7 bases and J by 7 bases; unmatched bases: 7. DNA for the CDR3: TGCAGCGCCCCGGGACAGGGTTTTGGCTACACCTTC. Translation: CSAPGQGFGYTF. Drawing the rest from reference TRBV29-1 and TRBJ1-2, the complete variable domain is SAVISQKPSRDICQRGTSLTIQCQVDSQVTMMFWYRQQPGQSLTLIATANQGSEATYESGFVIDKFPISRPNLTFSTLTVSNMSPEDSSIYLCSAPGQGFGYTFGSGTRLTVV.

The chain recombines TRBV7-2 with TRBJ2-7, with TRBD2 matching 12 bases. This CDR3 comprises 13 residues. Trimming removed 5 bases from V and 6 bases from J; junction bases left unmatched: 2. The V gene's germline CDR1 is SGHTA and CDR2 FQGNSA. For the CDR3, the DNA is TGTGCCAGCAGCCCGGGACTAGCGGGCGAGCAGTACTTC. Encoded protein: CASSPGLAGEQYF.

The rearrangement links TRBV19 to TRBJ2-7, with 9 bases lining up with TRBD1. Germline CDR1 is LNHDA and CDR2 is SQIVND (reference sequence). V lost 5 bases and J lost 4; bases outside the gene matches: 3. The CDR3 sequence is 13 residues long. The CDR3 DNA is TGTGCCAGTAGTGTGACAGGGGGGTACGAGCAGTACTTC. Protein product: CASSVTGGYEQYF.